Below are 10 T cell receptor beta chains sequenced from a single sample in a study of molecular identifiers for immune sequencing clone quantification. TCRdb independently ran MiXCR on the PCR reads; one entry per CDR3 protein. The sample holds more than 250,000 distinct CDR3 sequences, about a fifth seen once. Input material: naive CD8+ T cells from blood, with Jurkat cell RNA spiked in. The subset is: FACS-sorted CD8+CD4-CCR7+CD45RA+ naive T cells. Source of these receptors: a human donor in good health. Some libraries in this study had Jurkat cell RNA spiked in.

This clonotype was observed many times. V is TRBV20-1 and J is TRBJ2-3, with D perhaps TRBD1 or TRBD2 (6 bases each). Germline loops: CDR1 DFQATT, CDR2 SNEGSKA (reference sequence). This CDR3 region has 14 residues. Trimming removed 4 bases from V and 0 bases from J, with 11 bases in between. As DNA, the CDR3 is TGCAGTGCTATACCGGGGGCCAGCACAGATACGCAGTATTTT. It encodes CSAIPGASTDTQYF.

The sample holds a few counts of this clonotype. The genes are TRBV10-3 and TRBJ1-6; D possibly corresponds to TRBD1 (5 bases). This CDR3 comprises 16 residues. Trimming stripped 3 bases from V and 7 bases from J, with 16 bases between. CDR1 is ENHRY, CDR2 SYGVKD, per germline. The CDR3 protein is CAISDAGTGINSPLHF. Here the CDR3 DNA reads TGTGCCATCAGTGATGCAGGGACCGGGATAAATTCACCCCTCCACTTT.

This clonotype was seen at least ten times. The junction shows a germline mismatch at one end, possibly a read error. The V and J genes are TRBV13 and TRBJ1-2; D possibly corresponds to TRBD1 (6 bases). The germline CDR1 and CDR2 sequences are PRHDT and FYEKMQ (reference sequence). The CDR3 runs 11 residues. In DNA, the CDR3 is TGTGCCAGCAGCTACTACAGGGAAAGCTCCTTC. Residues: CASSYYRESSF.

This clonotype has at least ten counts. V usage is TRBV5-1 and J usage is TRBJ2-7, with D possibly being TRBD1 or TRBD2 (5 bases each). Trimming pared 3 bases from V and 1 base from J, leaving 11 bases between. There are 14 residues in the CDR3. The germline V gene encodes CDR1 SGHRS and CDR2 YFSETQ. The CDR3 DNA is TGCGCCAGCAGCTCACGGGACGGATCCTACGAGCAGTACTTC. This gives the protein CASSSRDGSYEQYF.

At least ten counts were recorded for this clonotype. This chain joins TRBV7-9 and TRBJ2-5; 7 bases match TRBD2. After removal of 6 bases from V and 2 bases from J, the junction contained 9 bases not matched to a gene. CDR1 and CDR2 from the germline V gene are SEHNR and FQNEAQ (reference sequence). This CDR3 spans 15 amino acids. The CDR3 here is CASRGSGGTQETQYF. The CDR3, as DNA: TGTGCCAGCAGAGGTTCGGGAGGCACACAAGAGACCCAGTACTTC.

The genes are TRBV10-1 and TRBJ1-5; D is unresolved. Per the germline V gene, CDR1 is WNHNN and CDR2 is SYGVQD (reference sequence). CDR3 length: 14 residues. V was pared by 6 bases and J by 2 bases, with 11 bases between. The CDR3 region is CASRRSECNQPQHF. The CDR3 bases are TGCGCCAGCAGGAGGAGCGAATGCAATCAGCCCCAGCATTTT.

This clonotype has ten or more counts. The chain is built from TRBV12-3 or TRBV12-4 and TRBJ1-5; TRBD1 agrees at 12 bases. The CDR3 is made up of 17 amino acids. V trimming: 5 bases; J trimming: 6 bases; junction bases outside the gene matches: 11. CDR3 sequence reads: CASSEGQGARWVQPQHF. The CDR3 DNA reads TGTGCCAGCAGTGAGGGACAGGGGGCGCGGTGGGTTCAGCCCCAGCATTTT.

A note on this clonotype: It may be a read error: a sequence one base away is much more abundant. V is TRBV7-9 and J is TRBJ2-7, with D hard to call. The CDR3 is made up of 14 amino acids. Germline-derived CDR1 and CDR2 are SEHNR and FQNEAQ (reference sequence). The DNA for the CDR3 is TGTGCCAGCAGCAAGCCATTGGGCTCCTACGAGCAGCACTTC. This codes for CASSKPLGSYEQHF.

As to this clonotype: A read error may explain this, as a much larger clone is one base away. This CDR3 is missing its conserved last phenylalanine or tryptophan, likely due to a read error. The chain carries TRBV6-1 and TRBJ1-1; 7 bases fit TRBD1. Germline-derived CDR1 and CDR2 are MNHNS and SASEGT. The junction had 2 bases not matched to a gene; V was cut back by 1 base and J by 0 bases. This CDR3 has 15 residues. For the CDR3, the DNA is TGTGCCAGCAGTGAAGAGACAGGGCTGAACACTGAAGCTTTCTCT. Protein: CASSEETGLNTEAFS.

The rearrangement joins TRBV12-3 or TRBV12-4 to TRBJ1-1; D uncertain. The germline V and J ends were trimmed by 3 bases and 2 bases, with 16 bases remaining between them. The CDR3 consists of 16 residues. This CDR3 is CASSFGRRVQNTEAFF. The DNA of the CDR3 is TGTGCCAGCAGTTTCGGTAGGAGGGTCCAAAACACTGAAGCTTTCTTT.